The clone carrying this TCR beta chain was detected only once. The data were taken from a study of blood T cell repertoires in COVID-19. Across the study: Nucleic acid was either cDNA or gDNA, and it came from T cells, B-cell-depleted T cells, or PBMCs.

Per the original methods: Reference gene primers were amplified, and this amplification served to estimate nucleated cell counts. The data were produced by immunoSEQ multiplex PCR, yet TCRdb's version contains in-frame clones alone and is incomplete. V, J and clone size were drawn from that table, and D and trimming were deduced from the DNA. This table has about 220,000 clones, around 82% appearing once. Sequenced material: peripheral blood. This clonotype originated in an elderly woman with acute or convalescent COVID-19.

The CDR3, as DNA: TGTGCCAGCAGCCACCTGAACTATGGCTACACCTTC. Protein product: CASSHLNYGYTF. The gene calls are TRBV3-1 (or the pseudogene TRBV3-2) and TRBJ1-2; D is ambiguous. The ends were cut back, 3 bases at V and 2 bases at J, with 4 bases in the middle. The CDR3 has 12 residues. The germline V gene encodes CDR1 LGHDT and CDR2 YNNKEL (reference sequence).